Following are 16 T cell receptor beta chains from one sample sequenced in a study of T cell changes during pregnancy in multiple sclerosis. The method was immunoSEQ multiplex PCR; TCRdb's version includes in-frame clones alone and lacks a portion of them. The sample holds tens of thousands of clones, about nine tenths seen once. The specimen was CD4+ T cells from peripheral blood mononuclear cells, collected in the third trimester of pregnancy. The origin of the receptors is a female donor with multiple sclerosis, enrolled in a pregnancy study.

This clone was observed a few times. Other nucleotide sequences in the sample specify the same CDR3. The CDR3 sequence is CASSTGQGDQPQHF. In DNA, the CDR3 is TGCGCCAGCAGCACGGGACAGGGCGATCAGCCCCAGCATTTT. This chain joins TRBV5-1 and TRBJ1-5, with TRBD1 matching over 9 bases. Germline V gene lookup returns CDR1 SGHRS and CDR2 YFSETQ. With 4 bases clipped from V and 5 bases from J, the junction kept 4 bases outside the gene matches. This CDR3 spans 14 amino acids.

V gene TRBV25-1 combines with J gene TRBJ1-5; perhaps TRBD1 as D (5 bases). CDR3 length equals 15 residues. The V gene lost 6 bases and the J gene lost 2 bases, with 14 bases spanning the gap. CDR1 MGHDK and CDR2 SYGVNS come from the germline V gene. The CDR3 region is CASRAPGGGNQPQHF. The CDR3 nucleotides are TGTGCCAGCAGAGCTCCGGGGGGGGGCAATCAGCCCCAGCATTTT.

The chain joins TRBV6-1 to TRBJ2-2; D is undetermined. CDR3 length: 13 residues. CDR1 MNHNS and CDR2 SASEGT come from the germline V gene. V was clipped by 7 bases and J by 6 bases, with 12 bases between them. The CDR3 spells CASISDEAGELFF. The CDR3 DNA reads TGTGCCAGCATCTCCGATGAGGCCGGGGAGCTGTTTTTT.

The rearrangement joins TRBV5-6 to TRBJ1-1, with D perhaps matching TRBD1 (5 bases). The germline V gene encodes CDR1 SGHDT and CDR2 YYEEEE. The CDR3 covers 13 residues. Trimming stripped 2 bases from V and 1 base from J, with 6 bases between. CDR3 bases: TGTGCCAGCAGCTTAGACAGGAACACTGAAGCTTTCTTT. Translated: CASSLDRNTEAFF.

The rearrangement joins TRBV5-1 to TRBJ2-3; possible D gene TRBD2, 6 bases. The germline V gene encodes CDR1 SGHRS and CDR2 YFSETQ. The CDR3 totals 12 residues. The germline V and J ends were trimmed by 8 bases and 3 bases, with 10 bases remaining between them. The CDR3 here is CASTRGTDTQYF. The CDR3 DNA sequence: TGCGCCAGTACACGGGGGACAGATACGCAGTATTTT.

This clone was found a few times. The CDR3: CASSVGQGSDEQYF. The CDR3, as DNA: TGCGCCAGCAGCGTGGGACAGGGTTCTGACGAGCAGTACTTC. The rearrangement joins TRBV5-1 to TRBJ2-7; 9 bases are a match to TRBD1. CDR3 size: 14 residues. Germline CDR1 SGHRS, CDR2 YFSETQ. Losses at the gene ends were 4 bases for V and 5 bases for J; bases not matched to a gene: 7.

This clone was recorded once. This rearrangement joins TRBV25-1 to TRBJ1-2; D is possibly TRBD1 (5 bases). CDR3 length equals 12 residues. CDR1 is MGHDK and CDR2 is SYGVNS in the germline V gene. V was pared by 7 bases and J by 6 bases, with 12 bases between. CDR3 nucleotide sequence: TGTGCCAGCATGCGAGACAGCCATGGCTACACCTTC. Translated, it gives CASMRDSHGYTF.

The gene calls are TRBV18 and TRBJ1-4; D gene unclear. Trimming took 3 bases from V and 0 from J, leaving 8 bases between them. Germline-derived CDR1 and CDR2 are KGHSH and LQKENI. This CDR3 is 15 amino acids long. CDR3 nucleotides: TGTGCCAGCTCACCTTTTGGAGCAACTAATGAAAAACTGTTTTTT. This gives the protein CASSPFGATNEKLFF.

CDR3 in amino acids: CASSSSSGGTYEQYF. The CDR3 DNA is TGTGCCAGCAGCTCATCCTCGGGAGGTACCTACGAGCAGTACTTC. The V gene is TRBV7-2, the J gene TRBJ2-7; 7 bases line up with TRBD2. The V and J ends lost 4 bases and 2 bases, in that order; junction bases with no gene match: 8. This CDR3 comprises 15 residues. CDR1 and CDR2 from the germline V gene are SGHTA and FQGNSA. The full variable domain, completed using reference TRBV7-2 and TRBJ2-7, is GAGVSQSPSNKVTEKGKDVELRCDPISGHTALYWYRQSLGQGLEFLIYFQGNSAPDKSGLPSDRFSAERTGGSVSTLTIQRTQQEDSAVYLCASSSSSGGTYEQYFGPGTRLTVT.

This clone was counted between two and nine times. The chain links TRBV4-1 to TRBJ1-1; D remains unclear. V shed 2 bases and J shed 4 bases, with 11 bases lying between them. The CDR3 totals 14 residues. Germline CDR1 and CDR2: MGHRA and YSYEKL. Here the CDR3 reads CASSQPLEGTEAFF. In DNA, the CDR3 is TGCGCCAGCAGCCAACCCCTAGAAGGCACTGAAGCTTTCTTT.

The chain joins TRBV7-6 to TRBJ2-1, with 12 bases lining up with TRBD2. The V and J ends lost 4 bases and 0 bases, in that order; junction bases with no gene match: 4. The length of the CDR3 is 17 residues. Germline CDR1 reads SGHVS; CDR2 reads FNYEAQ. The CDR3 DNA sequence: TGTGCCAGCAGCTGGGGACTAGCGGGTATCTCCTACAATGAGCAGTTCTTC. Protein sequence: CASSWGLAGISYNEQFF.

CDR3 sequence (DNA): TGTGCCAGCAGCTTGAGGTATCGTACTAGTGGGGACAATGAGCAGTTCTTC. Encoded protein: CASSLRYRTSGDNEQFF. The chain joins TRBV5-4 to TRBJ2-1, with D possibly TRBD2 on 5 matching bases. Germline V CDR1 and CDR2: SGHNT, YYREEE (reference sequence). V lost 1 base, J lost 5 bases, and 19 bases lay in between. This CDR3 is 17 amino acids long.

This chain links TRBV5-1 with TRBJ1-4; D is perhaps TRBD1 (5 bases). The CDR3 runs 15 residues. Deletions cut 0 bases from V and 10 bases from J, with 16 bases between. Looked up from germline, CDR1 is SGHRS and CDR2 is YFSETQ. The CDR3 DNA is TGCGCCAGCAGCTTGGGGCCGACGGGGACTGGAAAACTGTTTTTT. Residues: CASSLGPTGTGKLFF.

This chain connects TRBV9 to TRBJ2-6; 8 bases align to TRBD1. This CDR3 has 15 residues. With 3 bases clipped from V and 2 bases from J, the junction kept 1 base outside the gene matches. Per the germline V gene, CDR1 is SGDLS and CDR2 is YYNGEE. CDR3 amino acids: CASSATGAGANVLTF. In nucleotides, the CDR3 is TGTGCCAGCAGCGCGACAGGGGCTGGGGCCAACGTCCTGACTTTC.

This chain links TRBV30 with TRBJ1-2; D is unresolved. Germline CDR1 GTSNPN, CDR2 SVGIG (reference sequence). V lost 7 bases to trimming and J lost 4 bases, with 10 bases between them. This CDR3 contains 11 residues. CDR3 residues: CASDNLYGYTF. DNA for the CDR3: TGTGCCTCTGACAACCTCTATGGCTACACCTTC.

The chain recombines TRBV6-1 with TRBJ1-6; D possibly corresponds to TRBD1 (5 bases). Trimming cost V 1 base and J 19 bases, with 20 bases left between them. The CDR3 sequence is 14 residues long. Germline V gene data show CDR1 as MNHNS and CDR2 as SASEGT. As DNA, the CDR3 is TGTGCCAGCAGTGAAGATTCAGGGAATGGTTTTAGGCACTTT. It translates to CASSEDSGNGFRHF.